This T cell receptor (beta chain) was recovered during a study of blood T cell repertoires in COVID-19 (dated by TCRdb to 2020 to 2021). In terms of the full investigation: Samples covering the acute and convalescent phases of COVID-19 were provided by collaborators in the United States, Italy and Spain. The material from the prospective study consisted of cDNA or gDNA derived from T cells, B-cell-depleted T cells, or PBMCs. Where HLA class I and class II types were available, the types were taken from metadata supplied by the sample provider, not from assay-based typing. Samples came from the ongoing ImmuneRACE study (first 160 participants) plus 1,254 subjects from 6 global collaborators. The dataset comprised deeply sampled blood TCRbeta repertoires from subjects exposed to, actively infected with, or recovered from COVID-19. The repertoires were made available in a free public database intended to serve as a resource for research on the immune response to SARS-CoV-2. The sample metadata nearly always contained a de-identified subject ID, COVID-19 status, age in years and sex.

Broader findings and caveats from the paper: How much clinical and demographic metadata was included differed by source and by participant, and the metadata was provided uncurated.

Each collaborating institution followed its own protocols to collect whole blood in K2EDTA tubes. For TCRbeta analysis, collaborators shipped samples as frozen whole blood, isolated PBMCs, or DNA extracted from either of those sample types. The germline V gene provides CDR1 SNHLY and CDR2 FYNNEI. The CDR3, cysteine through phenylalanine, is 14 amino acids long. Only the CDR3 part of the read is kept: 42 bases, read in frame from the first base. A distance of 18 bases separates the germline ends of V and J, which lose 7 bases and 6 bases respectively. In regard to this clone: What this receptor recognizes is not known. Base qualities are missing; no much larger clone stands one base away.

TCRbeta CDR3 regions were amplified from genomic DNA by means of the immunoSEQ Assay, a bias-controlled multiplex PCR. As for the original processing: Nucleated cell counts per sample were estimated from amplification of reference gene primers within the assay. To quantify the absolute abundance of each unique TCRbeta CDR3 rearrangement, sequence reads were collapsed and filtered. For each sample, productive Simpson clonality was calculated as the square root of Simpson's diversity index over productive rearrangements. Here the immuneACCESS table is served through TCRdb, limited to in-frame sequences with V and J called. Missing clones are a known gap in these copies; in checked studies unresolved V genes cover under half, and the rest lacks a known reason. V and J calls and clone size are copied from that table; D and trimming were computed from the DNA. This sample holds 40,000 or so clones; roughly 70% were observed only once. 61% of the sample comes from the top ten.

This receptor was taken from an elderly man with acute or convalescent COVID-19. The specimen sequenced was peripheral blood. The chain is made from TRBV2 and TRBJ1-1; the D gene identity is not certain. CDR3 reads: CASIEQALPPEAFF. The DNA sequence is TGTGCCAGCATTGAGCAGGCTCTTCCCCCTGAAGCTTTCTTT.